This T cell receptor beta chain is from a study of blood T cell repertoires in COVID-19. Study context: The samples span acute and convalescent COVID-19 from the United States, Italy and Spain.

Participant reports of clinical history set cohort assignment. This clone was seen just once. Here immunoSEQ multiplex PCR was the method, and the copy in TCRdb shows in-frame clones only, minus some. The data show fewer than 250,000 clones, about 86% seen once. Sequenced sample: PBMCs or T cells enriched from blood (not recorded which). This TCR was sampled from a woman between 40 and 50 years old with acute COVID-19.

In nucleotides, the CDR3 is TGTGCCAGCAGTTCATCCGGGGGAGGGTCTTCCTACGAGCAGTACTTC. It is translated as CASSSSGGGSSYEQYF. The chain links TRBV27 to TRBJ2-7, with TRBD2 matching 7 bases. The germline gives CDR1 MNHEY, CDR2 SMNVEV (reference sequence). The V and J ends lost 4 bases and 1 base, in that order; junction bases with no gene match: 10. The CDR3 spans 16 residues.